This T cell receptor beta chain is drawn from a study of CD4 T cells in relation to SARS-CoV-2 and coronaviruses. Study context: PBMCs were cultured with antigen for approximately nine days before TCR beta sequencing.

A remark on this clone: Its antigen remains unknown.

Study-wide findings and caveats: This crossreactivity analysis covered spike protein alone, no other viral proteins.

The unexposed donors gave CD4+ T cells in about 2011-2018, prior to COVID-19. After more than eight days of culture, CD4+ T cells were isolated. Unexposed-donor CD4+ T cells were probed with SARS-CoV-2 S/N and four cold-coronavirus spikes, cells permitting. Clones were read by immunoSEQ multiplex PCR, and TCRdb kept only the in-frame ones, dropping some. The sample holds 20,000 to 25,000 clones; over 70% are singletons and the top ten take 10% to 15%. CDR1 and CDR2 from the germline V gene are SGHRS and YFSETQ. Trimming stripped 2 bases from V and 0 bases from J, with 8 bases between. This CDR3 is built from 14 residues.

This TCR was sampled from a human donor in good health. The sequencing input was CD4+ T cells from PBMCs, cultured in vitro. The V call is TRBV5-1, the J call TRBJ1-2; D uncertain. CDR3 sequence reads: CASSFNTPNYGYTF. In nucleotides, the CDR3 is TGCGCCAGCAGCTTTAACACACCTAACTATGGCTACACCTTC. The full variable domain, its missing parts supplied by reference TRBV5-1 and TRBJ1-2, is KAGVTQTPRYLIKTRGQQVTLSCSPISGHRSVSWYQQTPGQGLQFLFEYFSETQRNKGNFPGRFSGRQFSNSRSEMNVSTLELGDSALYLCASSFNTPNYGYTFGSGTRLTVV.